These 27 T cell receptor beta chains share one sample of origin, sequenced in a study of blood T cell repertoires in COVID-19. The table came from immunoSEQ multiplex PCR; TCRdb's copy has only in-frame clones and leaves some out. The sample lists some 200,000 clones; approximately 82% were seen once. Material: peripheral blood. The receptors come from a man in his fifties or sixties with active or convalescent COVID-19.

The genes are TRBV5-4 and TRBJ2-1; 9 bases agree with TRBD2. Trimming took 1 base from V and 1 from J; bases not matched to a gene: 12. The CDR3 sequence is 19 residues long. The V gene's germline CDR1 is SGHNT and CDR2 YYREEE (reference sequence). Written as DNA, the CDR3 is TGTGCCAGCAGCTTGTGGGCTAGCGGGAAGATACGGTCCTACAATGAGCAGTTCTTC. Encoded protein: CASSLWASGKIRSYNEQFF.

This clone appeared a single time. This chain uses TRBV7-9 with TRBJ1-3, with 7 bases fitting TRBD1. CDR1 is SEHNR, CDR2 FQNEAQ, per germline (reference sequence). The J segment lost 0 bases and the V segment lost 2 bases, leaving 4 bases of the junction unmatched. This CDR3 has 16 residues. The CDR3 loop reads CASSLRQGVSGNTIYF. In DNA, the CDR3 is TGTGCCAGCAGCTTAAGACAGGGCGTCTCTGGAAACACCATATATTTT.

The CDR3 spells CATSDSGPGQGAGQPQHF. DNA for the CDR3: TGTGCCACCAGTGATTCAGGGCCGGGACAGGGGGCCGGGCAGCCCCAGCATTTT. This chain connects TRBV24-1 to TRBJ1-5; 12 nucleotides align to TRBD1. Germline V gives CDR1 KGHDR, CDR2 SFDVKD. This CDR3 region has 18 residues. After removal of 2 bases from V and 7 bases from J, the junction contained 11 bases not matched to a gene.

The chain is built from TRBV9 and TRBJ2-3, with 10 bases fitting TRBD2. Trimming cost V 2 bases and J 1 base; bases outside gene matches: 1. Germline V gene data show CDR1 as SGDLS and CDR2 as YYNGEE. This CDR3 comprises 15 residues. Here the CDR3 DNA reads TGTGCCAGCAGCGTCGGGACTAGCGGCACAGATACGCAGTATTTT. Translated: CASSVGTSGTDTQYF.

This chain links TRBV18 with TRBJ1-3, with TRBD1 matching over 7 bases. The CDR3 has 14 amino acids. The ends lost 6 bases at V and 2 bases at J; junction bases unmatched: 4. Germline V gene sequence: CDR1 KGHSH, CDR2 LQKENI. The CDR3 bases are TGTGCCAGCTCTGGGACAGACGCTGGAAACACCATATATTTT. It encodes CASSGTDAGNTIYF.

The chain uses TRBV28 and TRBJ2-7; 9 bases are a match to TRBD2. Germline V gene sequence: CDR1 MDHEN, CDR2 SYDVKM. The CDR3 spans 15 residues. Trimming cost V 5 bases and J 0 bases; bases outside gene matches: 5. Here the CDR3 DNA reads TGTGCCAGCAGTCCGACTAGCGGAGTCTCCTACGAGCAGTACTTC. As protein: CASSPTSGVSYEQYF. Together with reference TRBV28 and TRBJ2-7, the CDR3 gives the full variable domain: DVKVTQSSRYLVKRTGEKVFLECVQDMDHENMFWYRQDPGLGLRLIYFSYDVKMKEKGDIPEGYSVSREKKERFSLILESASTNQTSMYLCASSPTSGVSYEQYFGPGTRLTVT.

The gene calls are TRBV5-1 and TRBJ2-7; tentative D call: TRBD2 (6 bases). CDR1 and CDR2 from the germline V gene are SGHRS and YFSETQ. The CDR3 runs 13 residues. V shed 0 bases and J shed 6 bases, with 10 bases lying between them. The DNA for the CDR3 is TGCGCCAGCAGCTTGGGGGTAGCGGTCGAGCAGTACTTC. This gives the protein CASSLGVAVEQYF. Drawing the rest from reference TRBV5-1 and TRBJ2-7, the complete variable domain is KAGVTQTPRYLIKTRGQQVTLSCSPISGHRSVSWYQQTPGQGLQFLFEYFSETQRNKGNFPGRFSGRQFSNSRSEMNVSTLELGDSALYLCASSLGVAVEQYFGPGTRLTVT.

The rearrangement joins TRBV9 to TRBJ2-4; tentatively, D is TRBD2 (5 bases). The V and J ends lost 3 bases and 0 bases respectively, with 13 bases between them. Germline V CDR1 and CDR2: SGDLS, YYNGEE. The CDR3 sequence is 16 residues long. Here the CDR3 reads CASSADTGRAKNIQYF. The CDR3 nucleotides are TGTGCCAGCAGCGCAGACACGGGGAGAGCCAAAAACATTCAGTACTTC.

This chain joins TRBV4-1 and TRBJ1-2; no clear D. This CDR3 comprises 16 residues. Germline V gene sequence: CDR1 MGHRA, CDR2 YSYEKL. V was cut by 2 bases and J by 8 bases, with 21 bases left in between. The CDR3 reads CASSQSQMRLIVGYTF. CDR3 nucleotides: TGCGCCAGCAGCCAATCCCAAATGAGGCTCATCGTGGGCTACACCTTC.

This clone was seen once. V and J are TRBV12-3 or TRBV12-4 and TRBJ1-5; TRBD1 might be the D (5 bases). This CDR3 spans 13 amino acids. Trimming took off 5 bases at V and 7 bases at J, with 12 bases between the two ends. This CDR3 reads CASSPGHAQPQHF. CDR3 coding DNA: TGTGCCAGCAGTCCTGGACATGCCCAGCCCCAGCATTTT.

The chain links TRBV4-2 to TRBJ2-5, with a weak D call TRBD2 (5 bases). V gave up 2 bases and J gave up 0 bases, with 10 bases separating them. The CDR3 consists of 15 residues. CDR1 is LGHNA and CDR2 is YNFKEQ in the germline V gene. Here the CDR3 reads CASSQPGKYQETQYF. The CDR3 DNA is TGTGCCAGCAGCCAACCGGGAAAGTACCAAGAGACCCAGTACTTC.

The DNA of the CDR3 is TGTGCCAGCAGGAGGGCTACTAATGAAAAACTGTTTTTT. This gives the protein CASRRATNEKLFF. The V call is TRBV7-2, the J call TRBJ1-4; no clear D. V lost 6 bases, J lost 2 bases, and 7 bases lay in between. The CDR3 covers 13 residues. Germline CDR1 is SGHTA and CDR2 is FQGNSA.

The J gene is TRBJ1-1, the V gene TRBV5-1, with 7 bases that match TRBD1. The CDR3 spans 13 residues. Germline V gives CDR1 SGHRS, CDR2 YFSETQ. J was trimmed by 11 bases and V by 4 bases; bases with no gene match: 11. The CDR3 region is CASSTKQGRAAFF. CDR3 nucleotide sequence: TGCGCCAGCAGCACAAAACAGGGGAGAGCGGCTTTCTTT. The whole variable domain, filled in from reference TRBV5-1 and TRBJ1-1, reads KAGVTQTPRYLIKTRGQQVTLSCSPISGHRSVSWYQQTPGQGLQFLFEYFSETQRNKGNFPGRFSGRQFSNSRSEMNVSTLELGDSALYLCASSTKQGRAAFFGQGTRLTVV.

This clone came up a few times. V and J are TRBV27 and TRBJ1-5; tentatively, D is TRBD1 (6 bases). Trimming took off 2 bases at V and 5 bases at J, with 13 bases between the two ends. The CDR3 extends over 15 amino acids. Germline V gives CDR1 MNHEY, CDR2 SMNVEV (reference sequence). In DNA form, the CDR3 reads TGTGCCAGCAGTTTAGTTGGGGGGGCCGATCAGCCCCAGCATTTT. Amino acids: CASSLVGGADQPQHF.

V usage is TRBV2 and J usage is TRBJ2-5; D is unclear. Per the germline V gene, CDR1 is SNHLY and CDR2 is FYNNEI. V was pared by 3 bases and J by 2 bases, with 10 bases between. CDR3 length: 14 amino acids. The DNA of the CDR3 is TGTGCCAGCAGTGATCCTAGAACTCAAGAGACCCAGTACTTC. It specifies CASSDPRTQETQYF.

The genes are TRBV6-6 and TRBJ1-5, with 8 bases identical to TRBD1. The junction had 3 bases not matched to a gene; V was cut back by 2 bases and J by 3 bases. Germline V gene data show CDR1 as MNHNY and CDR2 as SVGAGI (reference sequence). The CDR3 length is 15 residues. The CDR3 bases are TGTGCCAGCAGTTACGGGACAGGATACAATCAGCCCCAGCATTTT. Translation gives CASSYGTGYNQPQHF.

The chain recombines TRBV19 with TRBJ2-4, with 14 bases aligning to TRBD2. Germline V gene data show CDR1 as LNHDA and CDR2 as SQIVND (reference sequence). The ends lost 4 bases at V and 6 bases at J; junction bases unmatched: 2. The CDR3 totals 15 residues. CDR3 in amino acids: CASSTGLAGANIQYF. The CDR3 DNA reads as TGTGCCAGTAGTACGGGACTAGCGGGAGCAAACATTCAGTACTTC.

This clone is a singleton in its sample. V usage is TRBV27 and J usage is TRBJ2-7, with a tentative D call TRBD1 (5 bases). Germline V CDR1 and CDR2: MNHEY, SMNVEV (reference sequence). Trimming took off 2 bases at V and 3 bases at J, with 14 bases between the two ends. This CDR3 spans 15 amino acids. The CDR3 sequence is CASSLASGRGYEQYF. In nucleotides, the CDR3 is TGTGCCAGCAGTTTAGCCTCCGGAAGGGGCTACGAGCAGTACTTC.

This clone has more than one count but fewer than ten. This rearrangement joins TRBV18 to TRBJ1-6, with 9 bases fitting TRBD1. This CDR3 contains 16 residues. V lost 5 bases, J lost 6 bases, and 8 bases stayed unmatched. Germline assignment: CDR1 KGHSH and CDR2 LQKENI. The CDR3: CASSASRQGVNSPLHF. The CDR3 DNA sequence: TGTGCCAGCTCAGCATCCCGACAGGGGGTTAATTCACCCCTCCACTTT.

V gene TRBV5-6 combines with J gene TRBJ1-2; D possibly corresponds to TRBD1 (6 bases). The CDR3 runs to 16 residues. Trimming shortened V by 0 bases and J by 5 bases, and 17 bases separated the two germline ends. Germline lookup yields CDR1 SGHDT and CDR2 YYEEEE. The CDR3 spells CASSLAMAGAEYGYTF. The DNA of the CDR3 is TGTGCCAGCAGCTTGGCCATGGCGGGGGCGGAGTATGGCTACACCTTC. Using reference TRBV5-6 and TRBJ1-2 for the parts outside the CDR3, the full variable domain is DAGVTQSPTHLIKTRGQQVTLRCSPKSGHDTVSWYQQALGQGPQFIFQYYEEEERQRGNFPDRFSGHQFPNYSSELNVNALLLGDSALYLCASSLAMAGAEYGYTFGSGTRLTVV.

CDR3 sequence (DNA): TGTGCCAGTAGTACCAGGGCCGGGGGGACTGAAGCTTTCTTT. This gives the protein CASSTRAGGTEAFF. V and J are TRBV19 and TRBJ1-1; a possible D gene is TRBD1 (5 bases). V was clipped by 4 bases and J by 5 bases, with 14 bases between them. Germline V CDR1 and CDR2: LNHDA, SQIVND (reference sequence). The CDR3 length is 14 residues.

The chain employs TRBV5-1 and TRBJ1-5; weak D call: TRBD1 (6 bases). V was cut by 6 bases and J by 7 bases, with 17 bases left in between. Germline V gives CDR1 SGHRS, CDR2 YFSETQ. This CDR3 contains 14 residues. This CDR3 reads CASTTGTQEQPQHF. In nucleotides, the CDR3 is TGCGCCAGCACTACAGGGACCCAAGAGCAGCCCCAGCATTTT.

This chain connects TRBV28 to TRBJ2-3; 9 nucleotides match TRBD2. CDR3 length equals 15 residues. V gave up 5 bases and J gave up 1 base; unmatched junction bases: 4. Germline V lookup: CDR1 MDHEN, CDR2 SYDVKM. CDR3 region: CASSGQREGTDTQYF. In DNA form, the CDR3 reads TGTGCCAGCAGTGGACAGCGGGAGGGCACAGATACGCAGTATTTT.

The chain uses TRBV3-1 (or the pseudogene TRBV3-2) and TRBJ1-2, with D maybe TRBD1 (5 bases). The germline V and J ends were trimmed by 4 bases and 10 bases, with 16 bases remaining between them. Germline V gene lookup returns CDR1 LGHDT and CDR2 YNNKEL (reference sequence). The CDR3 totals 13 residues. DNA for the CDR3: TGTGCCAGCAGCCTCCCAAACGGAGGGGTCTACACCTTC. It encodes CASSLPNGGVYTF.

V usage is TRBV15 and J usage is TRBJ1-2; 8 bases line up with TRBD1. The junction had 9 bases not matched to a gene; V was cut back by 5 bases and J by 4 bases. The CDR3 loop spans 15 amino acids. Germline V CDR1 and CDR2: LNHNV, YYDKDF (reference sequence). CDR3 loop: CATSPPDREIYGYTF. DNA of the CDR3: TGTGCCACCAGCCCCCCGGACAGGGAGATCTATGGCTACACCTTC.

The CDR3 DNA follows: TGTGCCAGCAGCTCAGCATACGGGACTAGCTTAGGTGGGGCCAACGTCCTGACTTTC. Residues: CASSSAYGTSLGGANVLTF. The rearrangement joins TRBV7-9 to TRBJ2-6, with TRBD2 matching 9 bases. Germline CDR1 SEHNR, CDR2 FQNEAQ (reference sequence). The CDR3 contains 19 residues. Unmatched junction bases numbered 13, after V lost 4 bases and J lost 3 bases.

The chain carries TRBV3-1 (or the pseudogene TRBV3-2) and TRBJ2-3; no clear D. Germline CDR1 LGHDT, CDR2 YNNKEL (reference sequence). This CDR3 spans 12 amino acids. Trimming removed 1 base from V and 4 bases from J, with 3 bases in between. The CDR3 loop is CASSQVSDTQYF. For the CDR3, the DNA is TGTGCCAGCAGCCAAGTATCAGATACGCAGTATTTT.